This TCR beta chain was sequenced for a study of blood T cell repertoires in COVID-19. The Seattle site enrolled patients during active infection and followed them longitudinally. Authors' methods: Estimates of nucleated cell counts were drawn from the amplification of reference gene primers. Sequencing was performed with immunoSEQ multiplex PCR; in TCRdb, only in-frame clones are kept and a portion is missing. The V and J calls and clone size are taken from that table; D and trimming were inferred from the DNA. Of roughly 180,000 clones in the sample, 70% to 85% were seen once. Sequences were obtained from peripheral blood. This receptor was identified in a man older than 75 with COVID-19, enrolled during active disease.

CDR3 coding DNA: TGTGCCAGTAGGCTGGGGGCCGAAAAACTGTTTTTT. This encodes CASRLGAEKLFF. This chain uses TRBV19 with TRBJ1-4, with D maybe TRBD1 (6 bases). From germline, CDR1 is LNHDA and CDR2 SQIVND (reference sequence). V shed 6 bases and J shed 8 bases, with 10 bases lying between them. This CDR3 has 12 residues.